This T cell receptor (beta chain) was identified in a study of blood T cell repertoires in COVID-19. Background on the study: In each case, the material was cDNA or gDNA derived from T cells, B-cell-depleted T cells, or PBMCs.

The CDR3 has 20 amino acids. Germline CDR1 is SGHTA and CDR2 is FQGNSA. Trimming removed 0 bases from V and 1 base from J; junction bases left unmatched: 14. The protocol was immunoSEQ multiplex PCR, while the TCRdb copy is restricted to in-frame clones and leaves out a portion. The sample carries 150,000 to 200,000 clones, roughly nine tenths recorded once. The sample consisted of peripheral blood. The gene calls are TRBV7-2 and TRBJ2-5; 10 bases agree with TRBD2. The receptor's source is a woman older than 75 in a cohort sampled during active or convalescent COVID-19. CDR3 sequence reads: CASSLAPSGGASGTQETQYF. Here the CDR3 DNA reads TGTGCCAGCAGCTTAGCGCCCAGCGGGGGGGCCAGTGGAACCCAAGAGACCCAGTACTTC.